This T cell receptor (beta chain) was found in a study of pediatric ulcerative colitis. Libraries were prepared by immunoSEQ multiplex PCR; TCRdb keeps only in-frame clonotypes and omits some of them. The sample shows 45,000 to 75,000 clones, about nine tenths of them seen only once. This clone showed up just once. Germline lookup yields CDR1 SGHTA and CDR2 FQGNSA. Germline trimming cut 7 bases from V and 5 bases from J; bases unmatched to any gene: 8. The CDR3 loop spans 15 amino acids. This sequence originates from a boy aged 10-17 years who was a control in a study of pediatric ulcerative colitis. This chain uses TRBV7-2 with TRBJ2-7, with TRBD2 matching 13 bases. Sequencing was done on a sample of blood. The DNA of the CDR3 is TGTGCCAGCACCTACAGACTAGCGGGAGGTCACGAGCAGTACTTC. This encodes CASTYRLAGGHEQYF. The full variable domain, its missing parts supplied by reference TRBV7-2 and TRBJ2-7, is GAGVSQSPSNKVTEKGKDVELRCDPISGHTALYWYRQSLGQGLEFLIYFQGNSAPDKSGLPSDRFSAERTGGSVSTLTIQRTQQEDSAVYLCASTYRLAGGHEQYFGPGTRLTVT.